This T cell receptor beta chain was identified during a study of blood T cells in healthy people across ages (dated by TCRdb to the mid-2010s). Looking at the study overall: In model experiments, template switching captured roughly one uniquely barcoded TCR beta cDNA molecule for every two T cells. The study analyzed two additional independent replicas of 1 million unique cDNA reads from the same blood draw for two donors, one aged 18 to 29 and one aged 80 or older. Age-related changes in TCR beta repertoire diversity were measured in the study by deep sequencing normalized with unique cDNA molecular identifiers. To avoid experimental bias, donors of different ages were distributed randomly across sequencing lanes. The donors were split into four age groups: young (average 16 years), middle-aged (nearly 40), aged (over 55) and long-lived (under 85).

Study-wide findings and limitations: Compared with the aged group, more naive CD4+ T cells, fewer expanded clones and increased TCR diversity were shown by the long-lived group, suggesting age selection. The CMV infection status of donors was not known, potentially confounding age-related changes in expanded clonotypes. Conclusive comparison of naive and antigen-experienced compartments was prevented by the profiling of bulk unsorted PBMCs. As age increased, observed TCR beta diversity per million T cells dropped in a roughly linear way, and a significant reduction was already evident by age 40. Estimates of total diversity based on one million sequenced T cells were considered lower bounds and underestimates. Observed TCR beta diversity correlated strongly with the percentage of naive T cells measured by flow cytometry.

Systemically healthy Caucasian individuals from Russia, approximately 39 in total and aged about 6 to 95 years, were included as donors. Roughly 9 milliliters of peripheral blood were drawn from each donor into EDTA-treated Vacutainer tubes. Ficoll-Paque density-gradient centrifugation was used to isolate PBMCs, with at least 6 million per sample. Total RNA, at least 6 micrograms per sample, was extracted from PBMCs with Trizol reagent. Naive CD45RAhigh/CD27high T cell percentages were measured by flow cytometry on a PBMC aliquot from every donor. The library was produced with 5' RACE. Sequencing took place on an Illumina HiSeq 2500. The second PCR ran for roughly 7 to 12 cycles and used a J-beta primer mix along with a sample-barcoded 5' primer. Each TCR beta cDNA molecule received a unique molecular identifier from a template-switch 5' adaptor carrying 12 random nucleotides. Each sample yielded at least 2.5 million CDR3-containing paired-end reads. All of the RNA was converted into first-strand cDNA using the Mint cDNA synthesis kit, with a TRBC-specific oligonucleotide serving as the primer. All cDNA was treated with uracil-DNA glycosylase and then went through a first 18-cycle PCR with the universal primers M1SS and BC2_uni_R. Under the source paper's analysis protocol: For normalization, 1 million high-quality reads were randomly selected from each sample, with every read carrying a distinct molecular identifier. Reads sharing molecular identifiers were discarded rather than binned into consensus sequences. MiTCR, run with a Q25 quality threshold and the strictest error-elimination algorithm, handled CDR3 identification, clonotype clustering and error correction. A nonparametric unseen species model with Euler transformation was used to estimate a lower bound on total TCR beta diversity. The public reads were quality trimmed at Q25 with fastp and then assembled into clones with MiXCR by TCRdb, keeping productive beta chains. All rows with the same CDR3 protein become a single entry with the most common DNA and genes. The V and J calls were determined by TCRdb, not by the authors. In this sample the table shows over 1.5 million distinct CDR3 sequences, approximately 50% of which occur a single time. Of the sample, around 2.1% is held by the ten largest clones.

CDR1 and CDR2 (MNHEY, SMNVEV) derive from the germline V gene (reference sequence). Counted from cysteine to phenylalanine, this CDR3 has 13 amino acids. Only the CDR3 portion is preserved as DNA: 39 bases, with reading frame beginning at the first base. V and J are trimmed by 9 bases and 4 bases, and the gene matches miss 4 bases of the junction. Turning to this clonotype: Its recognized antigen is unknown. Per-base quality was not reported, and no clone a single base away is much larger than it.

The rearrangement combines TRBV27 with TRBJ2-1; the central 9 bases match TRBD1. The sequence derives from a woman aged 35 to 49 in good health. The sequenced sample consisted of blood. This receptor has the CDR3 CASEGQGYNEQFF. The DNA is TGTGCCAGTGAGGGACAGGGATACAATGAGCAGTTCTTC.